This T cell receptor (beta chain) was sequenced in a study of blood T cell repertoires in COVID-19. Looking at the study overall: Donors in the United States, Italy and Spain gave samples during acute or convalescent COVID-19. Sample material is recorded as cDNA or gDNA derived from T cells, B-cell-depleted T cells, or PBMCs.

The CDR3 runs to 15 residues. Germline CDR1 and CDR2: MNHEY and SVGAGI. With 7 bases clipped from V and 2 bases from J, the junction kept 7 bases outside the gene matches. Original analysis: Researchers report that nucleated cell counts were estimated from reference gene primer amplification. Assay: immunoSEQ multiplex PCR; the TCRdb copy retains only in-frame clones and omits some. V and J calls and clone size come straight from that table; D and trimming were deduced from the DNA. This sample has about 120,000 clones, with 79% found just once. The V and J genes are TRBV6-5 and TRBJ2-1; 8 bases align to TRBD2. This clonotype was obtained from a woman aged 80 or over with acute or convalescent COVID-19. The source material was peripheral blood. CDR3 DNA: TGTGCCAGCACCCAAAGCGGGGGTACCTACAATGAGCAGTTCTTC. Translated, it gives CASTQSGGTYNEQFF.